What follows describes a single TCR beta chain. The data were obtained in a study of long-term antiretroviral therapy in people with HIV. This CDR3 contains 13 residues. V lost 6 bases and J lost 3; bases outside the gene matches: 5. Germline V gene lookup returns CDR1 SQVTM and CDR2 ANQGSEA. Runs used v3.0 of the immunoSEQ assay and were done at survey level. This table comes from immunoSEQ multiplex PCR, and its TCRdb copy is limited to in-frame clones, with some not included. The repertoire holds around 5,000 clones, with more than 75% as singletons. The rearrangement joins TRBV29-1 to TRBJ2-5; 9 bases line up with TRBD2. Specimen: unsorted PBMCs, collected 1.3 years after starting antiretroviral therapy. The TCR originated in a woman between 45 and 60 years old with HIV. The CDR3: CSVDWTSEETQYF. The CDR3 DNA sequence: TGCAGCGTGGATTGGACTAGCGAAGAGACCCAGTACTTC.